The T cell receptor beta chain described here comes from a study of CD8+CD57+ T cells in acquired aplastic anemia (dated by TCRdb to the late 2010s). Regarding the study in general: On average, sorted CD4+ and CD8+ cells yielded around 3.5 ug of extracted DNA, with a range of about 0.18 to 30 ug. CD8+CD57+ expansion was defined as frequency above the mean frequency observed in healthy subjects. Study-wide conclusions, independent of this receptor: CD8+ Simpson's diversity did not differ significantly between patients and healthy controls (P=0.060). Some 30 CD8+ CDR3 sequences were found to be shared between patients and controls, but these sequences appeared to be highly expressed in patients and within the immunodominant clones of the patients.

Expansion of CD8+CD57+ cells had been shown by flow cytometry in the patients chosen for sequencing. Every patient had severe acquired aplastic anemia, diagnosed using the International Study of Aplastic Anemia and Agranulocytosis and Camitta criteria. At the time blood was sampled, none of the patients had received any therapy. TCR repertoires of sorted CD4+ and CD8+ blood T cells from severe aplastic anemia patients and healthy subjects were deep-sequenced in the study. Patients were enrolled under clinicaltrials.gov protocols 00001620, 01623167, 00001397, 00071045, 00081523 and 00961064 in the USA. Ficoll-Paque density gradient centrifugation was used to isolate peripheral blood mononuclear cells. CD4+ and CD8+ T cells were sorted by FACS or magnetic beads before DNA extraction. Inclusive of the bounding cysteine and phenylalanine, the CDR3 is 16 residues long. Of the read, only the CDR3 DNA is kept; its 48 bases are in frame from base 1. Germline trimming amounts to 1 base on V and 7 bases on J, with 10 as the count of junction bases outside the gene matches. CDR1 and CDR2, looked up from the germline V gene, are SGHDN and FVKESK.

A note on this clonotype: Its antigen remains unidentified. There are no base qualities to consult, and no much larger clone falls within one base.

Genomic DNA was used as template for profiling of TCR beta VDJ combinations and CDR3 sequences. An Illumina HiSeq 2000 was the platform used for TCR repertoire sequencing. The study's own analysis went as follows. TRBV/TRBJ rearrangement plots, CDR3 size and DJ length profiles, and Simpson's diversity index were used to assess repertoires. Whichever DNA sequence was most abundant in the deep sequencing data was defined as the immunodominant clone. CDR3 amino acid sequences were screened for sharing across subjects and compared with published repertoires and the VDJdb database. The public reads were run again by TCRdb, first through fastp at Q25 and then through MiXCR, and only productive beta chains were kept. All rows with the same CDR3 protein become a single entry with the most common DNA and genes. TCRdb, rather than the study authors, made the V and J calls. This sample comprises about 200,000 distinct CDR3 sequences, roughly 60% of them detected only once. Roughly 61% of the sample lies in the top ten.

The TCR was taken from a human donor with aplastic anemia. Here the chain combines TRBV14 and TRBJ2-1, and 7 junctional nucleotides match TRBD2. The sequenced sample was sorted CD4+, CD8+, or CD8+CD57+ T cells (not recorded which) from PBMCs. The CDR3 protein sequence reads: CASSQGAGEGKNEQFF. The DNA is TGTGCCAGCAGCCAAGGGGCGGGAGAGGGAAAGAATGAGCAGTTCTTC.